One sample yielded the 20 T cell receptor beta chains listed below, sequenced in a study of cytomegalovirus exposure and HLA in healthy donors. Primers for the PCR totalled 60 Vbeta and 13 Jbeta. Using immunoSEQ multiplex PCR, the repertoire was profiled, and TCRdb retains in-frame clones only, with some absent. The data contain more than 150,000 clones, more than 85% of them singletons. Sequencing was done on a sample of PBMCs. These TCRs come from a girl less than two years old in good health and CMV-seronegative.

This chain joins TRBV2 and TRBJ1-5; TRBD1 agrees at 7 bases. The CDR3 length is 14 residues. Germline CDR1 SNHLY, CDR2 FYNNEI. The trim removed 2 bases at V and 4 bases at J, leaving 2 bases unmatched. The CDR3 region has the DNA TGTGCCAGCAGTGAACAGACAGGGAATCAGCCCCAGCATTTT. It is translated as CASSEQTGNQPQHF.

The J gene is TRBJ2-1, the V gene TRBV9; D is possibly TRBD2 (5 bases). V was clipped by 0 bases and J by 5 bases, with 12 bases between them. The CDR3 covers 15 residues. Germline V gene data show CDR1 as SGDLS and CDR2 as YYNGEE. CDR3 sequence reads: CASSVEPGSDNEQFF. In DNA, the CDR3 is TGTGCCAGCAGCGTAGAGCCGGGGTCGGACAATGAGCAGTTCTTC.

The chain combines TRBV2 with TRBJ2-5; 14 positions match TRBD2. The CDR3 spans 16 residues. V lost 3 bases to trimming and J lost 2 bases; unmatched junction nucleotides: 2. Germline lookup yields CDR1 SNHLY and CDR2 FYNNEI. Here the CDR3 reads CASSDGLAGGQETQYF. The CDR3 DNA follows: TGTGCCAGCAGTGACGGACTAGCGGGGGGACAAGAGACCCAGTACTTC.

V gene TRBV2 combines with J gene TRBJ1-6, with TRBD1 matching over 11 bases. The CDR3 is 13 residues long. CDR1 and CDR2 (germline): SNHLY, FYNNEI. J was trimmed by 14 bases and V by 7 bases; bases with no gene match: 7. CDR3 coding DNA: TGTGCCAGCACCGGGACAGGGGGGGTGTCCCTCCACTTT. Translating it yields CASTGTGGVSLHF.

This clone was seen once. V gene TRBV27 combines with J gene TRBJ2-1, with a tentative D call TRBD2 (5 bases). The CDR3 covers 14 residues. V dropped 0 bases and J dropped 8 bases, with 11 bases sitting between them. Germline V gene data show CDR1 as MNHEY and CDR2 as SMNVEV (reference sequence). DNA of the CDR3: TGTGCCAGCAGTTTATCGTTCCGGGAAGATGAGCAGTTCTTC. This gives the protein CASSLSFREDEQFF.

This chain joins TRBV4-1 and TRBJ2-1; 7 bases are a match to TRBD1. CDR3 length: 12 residues. CDR1 and CDR2 from the germline V gene are MGHRA and YSYEKL. The V segment lost 4 bases and the J segment 8 bases; nucleotides outside the gene matches: 2. In DNA form, the CDR3 reads TGCGCCAGCAGCCCCACAGGGGATGAGCAGTTCTTC. Translated: CASSPTGDEQFF.

This clone was observed once. The J gene is TRBJ2-4, the V gene TRBV6-1; 8 positions agree with TRBD2. In germline, CDR1 is MNHNS, CDR2 SASEGT. J lost 7 bases, V lost 3 bases, and 5 bases had no gene match. The CDR3 sequence is 14 residues long. The CDR3 DNA sequence: TGTGCCAGCAGTGAGGCCGGGAGGGGGAACATTCAGTACTTC. This gives the protein CASSEAGRGNIQYF.

The J gene is TRBJ2-1, the V gene TRBV7-6; TRBD2 agrees at 9 bases. CDR3 length: 15 amino acids. The germline gives CDR1 SGHVS, CDR2 FNYEAQ. With 0 bases clipped from V and 7 bases from J, the junction kept 4 bases outside the gene matches. The CDR3 DNA follows: TGTGCCAGCAGCTTAGCCGGACTAGCGAGGAATGAGCAGTTCTTC. This encodes CASSLAGLARNEQFF.

The chain is built from TRBV2 and TRBJ2-7; D gene uncertain. This CDR3 comprises 14 residues. Germline CDR1 reads SNHLY; CDR2 reads FYNNEI. Trimming removed 0 bases from V and 1 base from J, with 7 bases in between. In DNA, the CDR3 is TGTGCCAGCAGTGAAGCATCCATGTCCTACGAGCAGTACTTC. Amino acids: CASSEASMSYEQYF.

The genes are TRBV27 and TRBJ2-1, with 9 bases aligning to TRBD1. Germline CDR1 and CDR2: MNHEY and SMNVEV (reference sequence). CDR3 length: 15 amino acids. V gave up 3 bases and J gave up 8 bases; unmatched junction bases: 8. CDR3 DNA: TGTGCCAGCAGTTTTTGGGGACAGGGATCTCATGAGCAGTTCTTC. This gives the protein CASSFWGQGSHEQFF.

V and J are TRBV2 and TRBJ2-3, with 7 bases matching TRBD2. V was clipped by 5 bases and J by 2 bases; unmatched bases: 10. Looked up from germline, CDR1 is SNHLY and CDR2 is FYNNEI. The CDR3 is 16 amino acids. The CDR3 DNA is TGTGCCAGCAGTCGCGGGGCTAGCGGAATCACAGATACGCAGTATTTT. Its translation: CASSRGASGITDTQYF.

This chain uses TRBV4-1 with TRBJ2-3; D ambiguous. Trimming removed 0 bases at V and 0 bases at J, with 4 bases between. CDR1 is MGHRA, CDR2 YSYEKL, per germline. The length of the CDR3 is 14 residues. CDR3 in DNA: TGCGCCAGCAGCCAAGATCTGAGCACAGATACGCAGTATTTT. Its translation: CASSQDLSTDTQYF.

The rearrangement joins TRBV29-1 to TRBJ1-2; 9 nucleotides agree with TRBD1. The CDR3 is made up of 15 amino acids. The junction had 12 bases not matched to a gene; V was cut back by 5 bases and J by 5 bases. Germline CDR1 is SQVTM and CDR2 is ANQGSEA. The CDR3 DNA sequence: TGCAGCGTTCTCAACTCGGGACAGGGCGGGTATGGCTACACCTTC. Translation gives CSVLNSGQGGYGYTF.

Of note for this clone: The germline gene is not matched at one end of the junction; a read error may be the cause. The chain is built from TRBV7-9 and TRBJ1-2, with a weak D call TRBD1 (6 bases). Looked up from germline, CDR1 is SEHNR and CDR2 is FQNEAQ (reference sequence). This CDR3 region has 15 residues. CDR3: CSSSFSGGRVNGYTF. Written as DNA, the CDR3 is TGTTCCAGCAGCTTTTCCGGGGGGCGAGTTAATGGCTACACCTTC.

The V gene is TRBV5-6, the J gene TRBJ1-4; a weak D match, TRBD1 (6 bases). The CDR3 is 15 residues long. Trimming took 0 bases from V and 7 from J, leaving 13 bases between them. CDR1 is SGHDT and CDR2 is YYEEEE in the germline V gene. CDR3 sequence reads: CASSLDRAGGEKLFF. The CDR3 DNA sequence: TGTGCCAGCAGCTTGGACAGGGCGGGAGGTGAAAAACTGTTTTTT.

This chain connects TRBV4-3 to TRBJ2-7; possibly TRBD2 for D (5 bases). Germline V gene lookup returns CDR1 LGHNA and CDR2 YSLEER. The CDR3 sequence is 14 residues long. The V and J ends lost 0 bases and 3 bases respectively, with 9 bases between them. The CDR3 DNA reads TGCGCCAGCAGCCAAGAACGGGAATACTACGAGCAGTACTTC. As protein: CASSQEREYYEQYF.

The chain employs TRBV2 and TRBJ1-3; the match to TRBD1 covers 9 bases. From germline, CDR1 is SNHLY and CDR2 FYNNEI. The CDR3 contains 14 residues. With V trimmed by 10 bases and J by 7 bases, 11 bases remained unmatched. The CDR3 nucleotides are TGTGCCAACCAAAAGGAACAGGGGGCCAACACCATATATTTT. Protein: CANQKEQGANTIYF.

The rearrangement joins TRBV27 to TRBJ1-2; no clear D gene. V shed 5 bases and J shed 3 bases, with 16 bases lying between them. This CDR3 has 15 amino acids. The V gene's germline CDR1 is MNHEY and CDR2 SMNVEV (reference sequence). The CDR3 sequence: CASSKRPNSHYGYTF. CDR3 coding DNA: TGTGCCAGCAGTAAGAGACCGAACAGCCACTATGGCTACACCTTC.

The chain joins TRBV4-3 to TRBJ1-1; no clear D gene. Germline loops: CDR1 LGHNA, CDR2 YSLEER. Trimming left V 1 base short and J 1 base short, with 10 bases between. This CDR3 is built from 15 residues. Here the CDR3 reads CASSQGPGRNTEAFF. Written as DNA, the CDR3 is TGCGCCAGCAGCCAAGGTCCTGGGAGGAACACTGAAGCTTTCTTT.

This chain uses TRBV2 with TRBJ1-2, with 10 bases aligning to TRBD1. CDR1 SNHLY and CDR2 FYNNEI come from the germline V gene. This CDR3 is 14 amino acids long. The V and J ends lost 5 bases and 6 bases, in that order; junction bases with no gene match: 6. CDR3 residues: CASSSYGQGDGYTF. In DNA, the CDR3 is TGTGCCAGCAGTTCCTATGGACAGGGGGATGGCTACACCTTC.